A selection of T cell receptor beta chains follows, all from one sample in a study of cytomegalovirus exposure and HLA in healthy donors. Clones were read by immunoSEQ multiplex PCR, and TCRdb kept only the in-frame ones, dropping some. Its table lists 20,000 or so clones. The specimen was PBMCs. All receptors derive from a man in his sixties in good health and CMV-seropositive. The CDR3 runs from the conserved cysteine through the conserved F or W. The D gene is left open where the match is weak.

D: TRBD1
V: TRBV18
J: TRBJ1-2
CDR3: CASSPGQGAAGYTF
DNA: TGTGCCAGCTCCCCCGGACAGGGGGCAGCTGGCTACACCTTC

D: TRBD1
V: TRBV15
J: TRBJ1-2
CDR3: CATSRSTGGTNYGYTF
DNA: TGTGCCACCAGCAGATCAACAGGGGGGACTAACTATGGCTACACCTTC

D: TRBD2
V: TRBV9
J: TRBJ2-7
CDR3: CASSVGSAGLAYEQYF
DNA: TGTGCCAGCAGCGTAGGGTCGGCGGGACTAGCCTACGAGCAGTACTTC

D: TRBD2
V: TRBV5-1
J: TRBJ2-5
CDR3: CASSFSLAGKETQYF
DNA: TGCGCCAGCAGCTTTTCCCTAGCGGGAAAAGAGACCCAGTACTTC

D: NA
V: TRBV5-1
J: TRBJ1-3
CDR3: CASSSGGTSSGNTIYF
DNA: TGCGCCAGCAGCTCGGGTGGTACGAGCTCTGGAAACACCATATATTTT

D: TRBD1
V: TRBV9
J: TRBJ1-5
CDR3: CASSAETGMGQPQHF
DNA: TGTGCCAGCAGCGCGGAGACAGGGATGGGTCAGCCCCAGCATTTT

D: TRBD1
V: TRBV29-1
J: TRBJ1-1
CDR3: CSVDRWDRGVWGTEAFF
DNA: TGCAGCGTTGATCGTTGGGACAGGGGGGTTTGGGGCACTGAAGCTTTCTTT

D: NA
V: TRBV29-1
J: TRBJ2-5
CDR3: CSVPRSQQETQYF
DNA: TGCAGCGTCCCCCGGTCCCAACAAGAGACCCAGTACTTC

D: TRBD2
V: TRBV30
J: TRBJ2-7
CDR3: CAWRFSGRLGEQYF
DNA: TGTGCCTGGAGGTTTAGCGGGAGGCTGGGCGAGCAGTACTTC

D: NA
V: TRBV6-5
J: TRBJ2-1
CDR3: CASSYSILSDEQFF
DNA: TGTGCCAGCAGTTACTCGATACTCAGCGATGAGCAGTTCTTC

D: NA
V: TRBV12-5
J: TRBJ2-2
CDR3: CASGAPGGGITGELFF
DNA: TGTGCTAGTGGCGCCCCGGGCGGAGGTATAACCGGGGAGCTGTTTTTT

D: NA
V: TRBV7-9
J: TRBJ2-7
CDR3: CASSFASGYEQYF
DNA: TGTGCCAGCAGCTTCGCCTCAGGCTACGAGCAGTACTTC

D: NA
V: TRBV18
J: TRBJ1-5
CDR3: CASSPPHFTIQPQHF
DNA: TGTGCCAGCTCACCCCCGCATTTCACAATCCAGCCCCAGCATTTT

D: TRBD1
V: TRBV27
J: TRBJ1-2
CDR3: CASSFTPTGGGYGYTF
DNA: TGTGCCAGCAGTTTCACTCCGACAGGGGGGGGCTATGGCTACACCTTC

D: NA
V: TRBV6-6
J: TRBJ2-5
CDR3: CASSYWQGETQYF
DNA: TGTGCCAGCAGTTACTGGCAGGGAGAGACCCAGTACTTC

D: TRBD1
V: TRBV10-3
J: TRBJ1-5
CDR3: CATAPSDRAPNQPQHF
DNA: TGTGCCACCGCCCCCTCAGACAGGGCCCCTAATCAGCCCCAGCATTTT

D: TRBD1
V: TRBV29-1
J: TRBJ2-6
CDR3: CSVGASTGPISGANVLTF
DNA: TGCAGCGTTGGGGCGTCGACAGGGCCTATTTCTGGGGCCAACGTCCTGACTTTC

D: NA
V: TRBV11-2
J: TRBJ2-7
CDR3: CASSFLSGDSYEQYF
DNA: TGTGCCAGCAGCTTCCTATCGGGAGACTCCTACGAGCAGTACTTC

D: TRBD1
V: TRBV19
J: TRBJ1-3
CDR3: CASSRGTSGNTIYF
DNA: TGTGCCAGTAGCAGGGGGACATCGGGAAACACCATATATTTT

D: TRBD1
V: TRBV9
J: TRBJ1-1
CDR3: CASSPRTGISSYTEAFF
DNA: TGTGCCAGCAGCCCCCGGACAGGGATAAGTTCTTACACTGAAGCTTTCTTT

D: NA
V: TRBV29-1
J: TRBJ1-4
CDR3: CSVEEERGGEKLFF
DNA: TGCAGCGTTGAAGAGGAAAGGGGTGGCGAAAAACTGTTTTTT

D: NA
V: TRBV19
J: TRBJ2-7
CDR3: CASSASYKANEQYF
DNA: TGTGCCAGTAGTGCCTCTTATAAAGCCAACGAGCAGTACTTC

D: TRBD1
V: TRBV2
J: TRBJ1-5
CDR3: CASSDEQGAAQPQHF
DNA: TGTGCCAGCAGTGACGAGCAGGGGGCGGCTCAGCCCCAGCATTTT

D: NA
V: TRBV5-4
J: TRBJ2-5
CDR3: CASSGTLTGRETQYF
DNA: TGTGCCAGCAGCGGCACCTTGACAGGTCGGGAGACCCAGTACTTC

D: TRBD2
V: TRBV30
J: TRBJ2-3
CDR3: CAWGTSGRATDTQYF
DNA: TGTGCCTGGGGGACTAGCGGGAGGGCCACAGATACGCAGTATTTT

D: TRBD1
V: TRBV29-1
J: TRBJ1-1
CDR3: CSVDRGPGTEAFF
DNA: TGCAGCGTGGACAGGGGGCCGGGAACTGAAGCTTTCTTT

D: NA
V: TRBV5-6
J: TRBJ2-7
CDR3: CASSSLRSAYEQYF
DNA: TGTGCCAGCAGCTCTCTAAGGAGCGCCTACGAGCAGTACTTC

D: NA
V: TRBV5-6
J: TRBJ1-1
CDR3: CASSLLDSMNTEAFF
DNA: TGTGCCAGCAGCCTCCTGGACAGCATGAACACTGAAGCTTTCTTT

D: NA
V: TRBV18
J: TRBJ2-7
CDR3: CASSPGLAGTVTSYEQYF
DNA: TGTGCCAGCTCACCTGGGCTGGCCGGGACTGTTACCTCCTACGAGCAGTACTTC

D: NA
V: TRBV19
J: TRBJ1-2
CDR3: CASSFQGSRGGYTF
DNA: TGTGCCAGTAGTTTCCAGGGGAGTCGGGGCGGCTACACCTTC

D: TRBD1
V: TRBV2
J: TRBJ1-2
CDR3: CASSRGRGGYTF
DNA: TGTGCCAGCAGCAGGGGGCGCGGGGGCTACACCTTC